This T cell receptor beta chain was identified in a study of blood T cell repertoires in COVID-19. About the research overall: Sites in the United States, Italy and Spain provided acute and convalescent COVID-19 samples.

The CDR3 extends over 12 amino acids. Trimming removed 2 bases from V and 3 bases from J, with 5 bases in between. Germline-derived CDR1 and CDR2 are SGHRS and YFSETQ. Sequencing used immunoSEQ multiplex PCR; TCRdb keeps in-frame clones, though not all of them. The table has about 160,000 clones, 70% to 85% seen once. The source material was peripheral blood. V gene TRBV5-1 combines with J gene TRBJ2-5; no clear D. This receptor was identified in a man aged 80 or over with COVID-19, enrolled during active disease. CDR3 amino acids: CASSLIEETQYF. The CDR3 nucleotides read TGCGCCAGCAGCTTAATAGAAGAGACCCAGTACTTC.